This TCR beta chain was captured by sequencing in a study of blood T cell repertoires in COVID-19. Study at large: Italy, Spain and the United States were the sources of the convalescent and acute COVID-19 samples. Sources were T cells, B-cell-depleted T cells, or PBMCs; the material itself was cDNA or gDNA.

CDR1 and CDR2 from the germline V gene are SGHVS and FNYEAQ. The CDR3 sequence is 17 residues long. V was clipped by 4 bases and J by 4 bases; unmatched bases: 12. Source study methods: Researchers report that nucleated cell counts were estimated from reference gene primer amplification. Data came from immunoSEQ multiplex PCR; TCRdb stores just in-frame clones and leaves some out. The V and J calls and the clone size are those of that table, but D and trimming were determined from the DNA. The profile covers around 75,000 clones, with around 90% appearing a single time and approximately 19% taken by the ten largest.

The chain recombines TRBV7-6 with TRBJ2-1; 8 bases fit TRBD2. This sequence originates from a human donor in a cohort sampled during active COVID-19. Material: peripheral blood. The CDR3 protein is CASSSPPSGSRYNEQFF. The DNA of the CDR3 is TGTGCCAGCAGCTCCCCTCCAAGCGGGAGCCGATACAATGAGCAGTTCTTC.